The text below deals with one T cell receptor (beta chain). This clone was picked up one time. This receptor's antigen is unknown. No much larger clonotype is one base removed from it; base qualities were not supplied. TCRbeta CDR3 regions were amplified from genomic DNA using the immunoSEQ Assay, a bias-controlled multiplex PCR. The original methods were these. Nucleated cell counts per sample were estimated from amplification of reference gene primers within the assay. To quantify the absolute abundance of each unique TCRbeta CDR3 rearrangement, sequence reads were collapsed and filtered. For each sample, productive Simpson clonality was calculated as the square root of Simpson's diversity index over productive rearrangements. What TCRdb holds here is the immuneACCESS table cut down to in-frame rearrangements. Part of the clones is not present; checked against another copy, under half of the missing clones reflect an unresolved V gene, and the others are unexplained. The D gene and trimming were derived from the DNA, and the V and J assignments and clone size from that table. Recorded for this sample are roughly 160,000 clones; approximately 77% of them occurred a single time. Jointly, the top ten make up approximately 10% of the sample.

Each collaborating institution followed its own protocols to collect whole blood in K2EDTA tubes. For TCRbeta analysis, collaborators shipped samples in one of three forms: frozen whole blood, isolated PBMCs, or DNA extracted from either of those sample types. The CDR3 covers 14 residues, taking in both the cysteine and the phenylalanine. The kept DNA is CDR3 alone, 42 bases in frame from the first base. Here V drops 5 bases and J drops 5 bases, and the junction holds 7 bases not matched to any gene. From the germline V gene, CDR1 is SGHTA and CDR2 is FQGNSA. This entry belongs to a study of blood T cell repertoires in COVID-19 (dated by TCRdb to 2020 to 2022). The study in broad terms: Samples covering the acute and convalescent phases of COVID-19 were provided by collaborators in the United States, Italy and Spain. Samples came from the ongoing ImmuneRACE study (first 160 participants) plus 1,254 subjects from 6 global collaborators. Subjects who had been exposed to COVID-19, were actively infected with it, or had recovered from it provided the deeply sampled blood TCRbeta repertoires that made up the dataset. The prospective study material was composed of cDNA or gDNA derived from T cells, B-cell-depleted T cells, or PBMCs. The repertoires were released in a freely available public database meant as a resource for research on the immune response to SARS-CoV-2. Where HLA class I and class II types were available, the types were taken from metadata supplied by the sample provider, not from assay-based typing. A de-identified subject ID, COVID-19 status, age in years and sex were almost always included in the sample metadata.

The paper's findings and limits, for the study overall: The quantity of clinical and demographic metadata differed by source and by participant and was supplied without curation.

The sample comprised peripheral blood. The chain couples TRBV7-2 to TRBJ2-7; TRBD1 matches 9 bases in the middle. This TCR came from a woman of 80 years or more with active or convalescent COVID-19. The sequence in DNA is TGTGCCAGCAGCCGCCGGGACAGGGCCAACGAGCAGTACTTC. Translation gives CASSRRDRANEQYF.